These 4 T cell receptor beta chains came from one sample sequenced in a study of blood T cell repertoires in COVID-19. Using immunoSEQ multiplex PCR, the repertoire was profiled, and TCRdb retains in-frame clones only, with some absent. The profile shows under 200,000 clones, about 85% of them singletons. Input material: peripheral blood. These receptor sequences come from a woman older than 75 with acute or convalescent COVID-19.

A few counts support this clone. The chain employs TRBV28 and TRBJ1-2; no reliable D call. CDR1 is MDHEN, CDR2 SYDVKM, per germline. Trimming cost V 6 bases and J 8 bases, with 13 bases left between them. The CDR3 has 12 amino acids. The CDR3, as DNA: TGTGCCAGCAGCTCCGACATCTGGGGCTACACCTTC. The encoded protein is CASSSDIWGYTF.

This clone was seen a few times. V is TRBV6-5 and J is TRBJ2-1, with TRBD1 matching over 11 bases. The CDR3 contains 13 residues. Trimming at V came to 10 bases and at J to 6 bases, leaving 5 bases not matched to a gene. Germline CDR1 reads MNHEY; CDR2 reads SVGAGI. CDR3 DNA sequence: TGTGCCACGGACAGGGGGCTTGGCAATGAGCAGTTCTTC. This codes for CATDRGLGNEQFF.

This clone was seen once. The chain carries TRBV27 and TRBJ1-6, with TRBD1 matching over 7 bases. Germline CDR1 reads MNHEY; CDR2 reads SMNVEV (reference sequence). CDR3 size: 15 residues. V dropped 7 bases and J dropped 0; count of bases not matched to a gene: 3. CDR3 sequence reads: CASTHRGSYNSPLHF. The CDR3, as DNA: TGTGCCAGCACCCACAGGGGCTCCTATAATTCACCCCTCCACTTT.

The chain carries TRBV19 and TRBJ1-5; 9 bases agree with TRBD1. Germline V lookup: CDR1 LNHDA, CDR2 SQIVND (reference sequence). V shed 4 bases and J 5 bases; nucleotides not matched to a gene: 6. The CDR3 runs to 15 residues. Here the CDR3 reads CASSNDRGFDQPQHF. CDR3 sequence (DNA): TGTGCCAGTAGTAATGACAGGGGGTTTGATCAGCCCCAGCATTTT.